These T cell receptor beta chains were read from a single sample in a study of CD4 T cells in relation to SARS-CoV-2 and coronaviruses. Using immunoSEQ multiplex PCR, the repertoire was profiled, and TCRdb retains in-frame clones only, with some absent. Among roughly 30,000 clones listed, around 76% were seen once. These receptors have no identified antigens. The sequenced sample was memory CD4+ T cells from PBMCs, cultured in vitro. These receptors all stem from an adult with COVID-19. CDR3s include the opening cysteine and the closing phenylalanine or tryptophan. D genes are given only for firm matches. For some rows the clone size is stated as once, few or many, or as a class when expanded; others skip it.

TRBV7-3	few	.	TRBJ2-5	TGTGCCAGCAGCTTAAGTGGGATCGGGGTAGAGACCCAGTACTTC	CASSLSGIGVETQYF
TRBV19	.	.	TRBJ2-3	TGTGCCAGTAGTAATAGCGCTAGCACAGATACGCAGTATTTT	CASSNSASTDTQYF
TRBV28	.	.	TRBJ1-1	TGTGCCAGCAGTCCAATCAGGGGAACTGAAGCTTTCTTT	CASSPIRGTEAFF
TRBV7-2	.	TRBD2	TRBJ2-1	TGTGCCAGCAGCTCAGGACTAGCGGGAGGGAATAAGTTCTTC	CASSSGLAGGNKFF
TRBV10-2	.	.	TRBJ1-3	TGCGCCAGCAGTGAGTTCTCTGGAAACACCATATATTTT	CASSEFSGNTIYF
TRBV10-2	.	.	TRBJ2-2	TGCGCCAGCAGCCCTAGTGTGAACGGGGAGCTGTTTTTT	CASSPSVNGELFF
TRBV7-9	.	.	TRBJ2-7	TGTGCCAGCAGCCTAGGGGAAACCTACGAGCAGTACTTC	CASSLGETYEQYF
TRBV28	.	.	TRBJ1-2	TGTGCCAGCATGGCCCACACATACAACTATGGCTACACCTTC	CASMAHTYNYGYTF
TRBV5-1	.	.	TRBJ2-7	TGCGCCAGCAGCTTGGATGGTCGTGGGAGTACCTACGAGCAGTACTTC	CASSLDGRGSTYEQYF
TRBV4-3	.	.	TRBJ1-2	TGCGCCAGCAGCCAGACAGGTGGTACCTATGAGGGCTACACCTTC	CASSQTGGTYEGYTF
TRBV2	few	.	TRBJ1-1	TGTGCCAGCAGAGAAAGTCCCGGGACGAACACTGAAGCTTTCTTT	CASRESPGTNTEAFF
TRBV5-1	.	.	TRBJ2-7	TGCGCCAGCAGCGATCAGAGGAACGAGCAGTACTTC	CASSDQRNEQYF
TRBV7-9	.	.	TRBJ2-6	TGTGCCAGCAGCTTAGCATCGGGGGGCTATTACTCTGGGGCCAACGTCCTGACTTTC	CASSLASGGYYSGANVLTF
TRBV6-5	.	.	TRBJ1-1	TGTGCCAGCAGTTACGGGAGGAACACTGAAGCTTTCTTT	CASSYGRNTEAFF
TRBV18	few	TRBD2	TRBJ2-1	TGTGCCAGCTCACGCATCTCCGGGGGGAATGAGCAGTTCTTC	CASSRISGGNEQFF
TRBV9	.	TRBD2	TRBJ2-1	TGTGCCAGCAGCGTAGGGCTAGCGGGATTCTTTGAGCAGTTCTTC	CASSVGLAGFFEQFF
TRBV10-3	.	TRBD1	TRBJ1-2	TGTGCCATCAGTCGGACAGGGGTAGGCTACACCTTC	CAISRTGVGYTF
TRBV2	.	.	TRBJ2-3	TGTGCCAGCAGTACCCGGGAAGCAGATACGCAGTATTTT	CASSTREADTQYF
TRBV2	.	.	TRBJ1-5	TGTGCCAGCAGTGGTTACCAAAATCAGCCCCAGCATTTT	CASSGYQNQPQHF
TRBV6-2/TRBV6-3	.	.	TRBJ1-4	TGTGCCAGCAGTTACCTTATCCCCGGGTTCGATGAAAAACTGTTTTTT	CASSYLIPGFDEKLFF
TRBV9	once	TRBD1	TRBJ1-2	TGTGCCAGCAGCGTAAGGGACAGCTATGGCTACACCTTC	CASSVRDSYGYTF
TRBV3-1/TRBV3-2	.	TRBD2	TRBJ2-1	TGTGCCAGCAGCCCACGGACTAGCGGGAGGTTCTACAATGAGCAGTTCTTC	CASSPRTSGRFYNEQFF
TRBV11-2	.	.	TRBJ2-1	TGTGCCAGCAGCTTTGGGGGAAACTCCTACAATGAGCAGTTCTTC	CASSFGGNSYNEQFF
TRBV20-1	.	TRBD2	TRBJ2-6	TGCAGTGCTAGTCTCGGACTAGCGGGAGCCGGGGCCAACGTCCTGACTTTC	CSASLGLAGAGANVLTF
TRBV28	.	.	TRBJ1-1	TGTGCCAGCAGAAAGATCCCGAAAGCTTTCTTT	CASRKIPKAFF
TRBV7-2	.	.	TRBJ1-4	TGTGCCAGCAGCTTAGTCGCCAGGGTTAATGAAAAACTGTTTTTT	CASSLVARVNEKLFF
TRBV19	.	.	TRBJ1-4	TGTGCCAGTAGTATCACTTTTAATGAAAAACTGTTTTTT	CASSITFNEKLFF
TRBV4-2	once	.	TRBJ2-6	TGTGCCAGCAGCCAAGTCTCAGCTTCTGGGGCCAACGTCCTGACTTTC	CASSQVSASGANVLTF
TRBV10-2	few	.	TRBJ1-4	TGCGCCACCCGCGACAGGACTAATGAAAAACTGTTTTTT	CATRDRTNEKLFF
TRBV14	.	.	TRBJ2-7	TGTGCCAGCAGCCTGAGCTCCTACGAGCAGTACTTC	CASSLSSYEQYF
TRBV19	.	.	TRBJ1-2	TGTGCCAGTAGTGACCTGGGGGGGAAGTTCCGGAACTATGGCTACACCTTC	CASSDLGGKFRNYGYTF
TRBV5-4	.	TRBD1	TRBJ2-5	TGTGCCAGCAGCTTTTTCGGAAGGGACAGTGAGGAGACCCAGTACTTC	CASSFFGRDSEETQYF
TRBV5-1	few	.	TRBJ2-1	TGCGCCAGCAGCTACCAAGAGGACGCCAATGAGCAGTTCTTC	CASSYQEDANEQFF
TRBV10-3	once	.	TRBJ1-2	TGTGCCATCAGTGAGGCGAACAGGCTCCGCTATGGCTACACCTTC	CAISEANRLRYGYTF
TRBV7-8	once	.	TRBJ2-1	TGTGCCAGCAGCCCCATTCGGGGCTCCTACAATGAGCAGTTCTTC	CASSPIRGSYNEQFF
TRBV10-1	few	.	TRBJ1-2	TGCGCCAGCAGTGACGGGGACGGCTATGGCTACACCTTC	CASSDGDGYGYTF
TRBV3-1/TRBV3-2	.	.	TRBJ2-7	TGTGCCAGCAGCCACACAGGGGTATCGGAGGGGGGGCACCGAGCGAGAATAACCTACGAGCAGTACTTC	CASSHTGVSEGGHRARITYEQYF
TRBV3-1/TRBV3-2	.	.	TRBJ1-2	TGTGCCAGCGGTCAATCTCTCAGGGTTCCTTATGGCTACACCTTC	CASGQSLRVPYGYTF